These 8 T cell receptor beta chains were all obtained from the same sample, sequenced in a study of CD8 T cells in ankylosing spondylitis. MiXCR was run by TCRdb on the 5' RACE reads, yielding one entry per CDR3 protein. The repertoire holds approximately 200,000 distinct CDR3 sequences, with around 13% as singletons. Material for sequencing was blood, either unsorted or a sorted T cell fraction (not recorded which). These receptors were obtained from a male donor with ankylosing spondylitis or in good health (not recorded which).

This chain connects TRBV7-8 to TRBJ2-7; 8 nucleotides match TRBD2. Germline trimming cut 5 bases from V and 1 base from J; bases unmatched to any gene: 10. Germline CDR1 reads SGHVS; CDR2 reads FQNEAQ. The CDR3 has 16 residues. This chain's CDR3 is CASSLLTGLGSYEQYF. The CDR3 nucleotides read TGTGCCAGCAGCCTGCTGACGGGACTAGGATCCTACGAGCAGTACTTC.

The V gene is TRBV18, the J gene TRBJ1-2, with D possibly matching TRBD1 (5 bases). V lost 3 bases and J lost 3, with 8 bases in between. The CDR3 is 13 amino acids. Germline V gives CDR1 KGHSH, CDR2 LQKENI. CDR3 sequence (DNA): TGTGCCAGCTCACCGACAGAGGACTATGGCTACACCTTC. Protein product: CASSPTEDYGYTF.

The chain has TRBV7-9 and TRBJ1-5; D not resolved. This CDR3 has 13 residues. Deletions cut 1 base from V and 9 bases from J, with 10 bases between. The germline V gene has CDR1 SEHNR and CDR2 FQNEAQ (reference sequence). The CDR3 here is CASSLGSSGPQHF. The CDR3 coding sequence is TGTGCCAGCAGCTTAGGGAGCTCGGGGCCCCAGCATTTT.

The chain is built from TRBV13 and TRBJ2-7; D not certain. This CDR3 spans 13 amino acids. V was clipped by 2 bases and J by 6 bases, with 11 bases between them. Germline CDR1 reads PRHDT; CDR2 reads FYEKMQ (reference sequence). CDR3 coding DNA: TGTGCCAGCAGCTTAAGGCAGGCCCCCGAGCAGTACTTC. Its protein is CASSLRQAPEQYF.

This clonotype was found many times. The chain couples TRBV7-9 to TRBJ2-1; perhaps D is TRBD1 or TRBD2 (6 bases each). There are 15 residues in the CDR3. Trimming left V 3 bases short and J 0 bases short, with 9 bases between. The germline CDR1 and CDR2 sequences are SEHNR and FQNEAQ (reference sequence). CDR3 DNA sequence: TGTGCCAGCAGCTTGAGGGGGGCCTCCTACAATGAGCAGTTCTTC. Protein: CASSLRGASYNEQFF.

The rearrangement links TRBV5-1 to TRBJ2-1; 9 nucleotides align to TRBD1. Germline lookup yields CDR1 SGHRS and CDR2 YFSETQ. CDR3 length equals 14 residues. Trimming at V came to 4 bases and at J to 7 bases, leaving 6 bases not matched to a gene. The CDR3 here is CASSPGTGQNEQFF. CDR3 DNA: TGCGCCAGCAGCCCCGGGACAGGGCAGAATGAGCAGTTCTTC.

This clonotype was observed many times. V is TRBV5-6 and J is TRBJ1-1; no clear D gene. Germline CDR1 SGHDT, CDR2 YYEEEE. The V end lost 0 bases, the J end lost 3 bases, and 3 bases lay between the germline ends. There are 12 residues in the CDR3. The CDR3 sequence is CASSLDDTEAFF. CDR3 DNA: TGTGCCAGCAGCTTGGACGACACTGAAGCTTTCTTT.

This clonotype was seen more than once but under ten times. The chain employs TRBV12-3 or TRBV12-4 and TRBJ2-1, with 7 bases identical to TRBD2. The V and J ends lost 6 bases and 5 bases, in that order; junction bases with no gene match: 16. The CDR3 is made up of 17 amino acids. CDR3 DNA: TGTGCCAGCAGCCGGACTAGGGAGGAGTCGACGAACAATGAGCAGTTCTTC. It codes for CASSRTREESTNNEQFF.